A single sample gave rise to the 19 T cell receptor beta chains below, sequenced in a study of blood T cell repertoires in COVID-19. The data were produced by immunoSEQ multiplex PCR, yet TCRdb's version contains in-frame clones alone and is incomplete. The table lists about 190,000 clones, almost 90% of them singletons. The source material was peripheral blood. These TCRs come from a man aged 50 to 59 with acute or convalescent COVID-19.

V usage is TRBV7-3 and J usage is TRBJ2-3; maybe TRBD1 (6 bases). Trimming left V 4 bases short and J 4 bases short, with 9 bases between. This CDR3 comprises 13 residues. Germline V gives CDR1 SGHTA, CDR2 FQGTGA. CDR3 residues: CASSSSGADTQYF. In nucleotides, the CDR3 is TGTGCCAGCAGCTCTTCAGGGGCAGATACGCAGTATTTT.

The CDR3 spells CASSKTRAGGNTGELFF. The CDR3 DNA reads TGTGCCAGCAGCAAAACCCGGGCAGGAGGTAACACCGGGGAGCTGTTTTTT. The chain links TRBV21-1 to TRBJ2-2; the table's D call of TRBD2 was not tested on the DNA. TRBV21-1 is a pseudogene. The CDR3 is 17 amino acids.

CDR3 bases: TGTGCCAGCAGCCAAGATCGGGTTAGCGGGGGTTTGGATACGCAGTATTTT. Translated, it gives CASSQDRVSGGLDTQYF. The chain carries TRBV4-2 and TRBJ2-3, with 9 positions matching TRBD2. CDR3 length: 17 amino acids. Germline lookup yields CDR1 LGHNA and CDR2 YNFKEQ. The V gene end was trimmed by 0 bases and the J gene end by 6 bases; junction bases not matched to a gene: 10.

The rearrangement uses TRBV5-1 and TRBJ2-2; TRBD1 might be the D (5 bases). Germline V CDR1 and CDR2: SGHRS, YFSETQ. This CDR3 comprises 15 residues. Trimming stripped 4 bases from V and 1 base from J, with 11 bases between. The DNA of the CDR3 is TGCGCCAGCAGCCATCGACAGATGAACACCGGGGAGCTGTTTTTT. This sequence encodes CASSHRQMNTGELFF.

The chain has TRBV19 and TRBJ1-5, with D unresolved. V was clipped by 4 bases and J by 5 bases, with 15 bases between them. Per the germline V gene, CDR1 is LNHDA and CDR2 is SQIVND (reference sequence). The CDR3 covers 15 residues. The CDR3 bases are TGTGCCAGTAGTAACGACATATCCCCTTATCAGCCCCAGCATTTT. Its translation is CASSNDISPYQPQHF.

The CDR3 DNA follows: TGTGCCACCAGTGACCCCACCGTAACTAGCGGGGGGTGGTACACCGGGGAGCTGTTTTTT. It encodes CATSDPTVTSGGWYTGELFF. This sequence joins TRBV24-1 and TRBJ2-2; 12 positions agree with TRBD2. From germline, CDR1 is KGHDR and CDR2 SFDVKD. V shed 4 bases, J shed 3 bases, and the junction held 14 bases outside the gene matches. This CDR3 is built from 20 residues.

V gene TRBV28 combines with J gene TRBJ2-2; possibly TRBD2 for D (6 bases). V shed 1 base and J shed 6 bases, with 15 bases lying between them. The CDR3 totals 16 residues. Per the germline V gene, CDR1 is MDHEN and CDR2 is SYDVKM. CDR3 in amino acids: CASSLSAGKGPGELFF. The CDR3 bases are TGTGCCAGCAGTTTATCTGCGGGGAAAGGGCCCGGGGAGCTGTTTTTT.

This chain links TRBV7-2 with TRBJ2-7; no firm D call. Trimming took off 5 bases at V and 4 bases at J, with 12 bases between the two ends. This CDR3 comprises 13 residues. Germline CDR1 and CDR2: SGHTA and FQGNSA. CDR3: CASSTDSKYEQYV. For the CDR3, the DNA is TGTGCCAGCAGCACCGACTCTAAATACGAGCAGTACGTC.

This chain links TRBV19 with TRBJ1-1; 11 nucleotides align to TRBD1. The CDR3 extends over 16 amino acids. From germline, CDR1 is LNHDA and CDR2 SQIVND (reference sequence). J lost 1 base, V lost 7 bases, and 8 bases had no gene match. CDR3 protein: CASIARGQGGNTEAFF. The DNA for the CDR3 is TGTGCCAGTATAGCCCGGGGACAGGGGGGGAACACTGAAGCTTTCTTT. Drawing the rest from reference TRBV19 and TRBJ1-1, the complete variable domain is DGGITQSPKYLFRKEGQNVTLSCEQNLNHDAMYWYRQDPGQGLRLIYYSQIVNDFQKGDIAEGYSVSREKKESFPLTVTSAQKNPTAFYLCASIARGQGGNTEAFFGQGTRLTVV.

The rearrangement joins TRBV7-9 to TRBJ1-2; TRBD1 matches at 8 bases. The CDR3 sequence is 15 residues long. With V trimmed by 5 bases and J by 8 bases, 13 bases remained unmatched. The germline V gene encodes CDR1 SEHNR and CDR2 FQNEAQ (reference sequence). For the CDR3, the DNA is TGTGCCAGCAGCACAAGCGGACAGGGAGAGAGGGGCTACACCTTC. Its protein is CASSTSGQGERGYTF.

A single count supports this clone. The V call is TRBV19, the J call TRBJ2-5; the D gene is possibly TRBD1 (6 bases). The CDR3 runs 13 residues. Germline CDR1 is LNHDA and CDR2 is SQIVND (reference sequence). V was shortened by 5 bases and J by 9 bases, with 16 bases between the two germline ends. CDR3 DNA sequence: TGTGCCAGTAGTGACACAGGGACGCAGGCCCAGTACTTC. Protein: CASSDTGTQAQYF. Together with reference TRBV19 and TRBJ2-5, the CDR3 gives the full variable domain: DGGITQSPKYLFRKEGQNVTLSCEQNLNHDAMYWYRQDPGQGLRLIYYSQIVNDFQKGDIAEGYSVSREKKESFPLTVTSAQKNPTAFYLCASSDTGTQAQYFGPGTRLLVL.

Comments on this clone: Other DNA sequences in the sample encode the same CDR3. The chain combines TRBV10-3 with TRBJ2-1; TRBD1 matches 9 bases. The CDR3 is 14 amino acids. V was pared by 7 bases and J by 3 bases, with 4 bases of the junction left unmatched. Germline V gene data show CDR1 as ENHRY and CDR2 as SYGVKD. The CDR3 reads CAIKGQGSYNEQFF. The CDR3 nucleotides read TGTGCCATCAAGGGACAGGGTAGCTACAATGAGCAGTTCTTC.

The chain combines TRBV7-2 with TRBJ2-2, with D unclear. The CDR3 has 17 residues. Deletions cut 3 bases from V and 3 bases from J, with 17 bases between. Germline assignment: CDR1 SGHTA and CDR2 FQGNSA. The DNA of the CDR3 is TGTGCCAGCAGCTTTAGGCCTATCCTAGAGGACACCGGGGAGCTGTTTTTT. Translation: CASSFRPILEDTGELFF.

CDR3 protein: CASSVGGQINSPLHF. The CDR3 coding sequence is TGTGCCAGCAGCGTGGGGGGACAGATTAATTCACCCCTCCACTTT. The chain links TRBV9 to TRBJ1-6; 7 bases map to TRBD1. From germline, CDR1 is SGDLS and CDR2 YYNGEE. The junction had 5 bases not matched to a gene; V was cut back by 2 bases and J by 6 bases. The CDR3 covers 15 residues.

The V call is TRBV2, the J call TRBJ2-7; 7 bases line up with TRBD1. After removal of 7 bases from V and 1 base from J, the junction contained 7 bases not matched to a gene. The CDR3 has 14 residues. The germline V gene has CDR1 SNHLY and CDR2 FYNNEI. The CDR3: CASNQGVASYEQYV. The CDR3 DNA is TGTGCCAGCAACCAGGGGGTGGCATCCTACGAGCAGTACGTC.

The chain carries TRBV28 and TRBJ1-5; perhaps TRBD1 as D (6 bases). The CDR3 contains 15 residues. Looked up from germline, CDR1 is MDHEN and CDR2 is SYDVKM. Trimming removed 2 bases at V and 1 base at J, with 9 bases between. CDR3 in amino acids: CASSLEGGSNQPQHF. CDR3 DNA: TGTGCCAGCAGTTTAGAGGGGGGGAGCAATCAGCCCCAGCATTTT. The full variable domain, with the rest looked up from reference TRBV28 and TRBJ1-5, is DVKVTQSSRYLVKRTGEKVFLECVQDMDHENMFWYRQDPGLGLRLIYFSYDVKMKEKGDIPEGYSVSREKKERFSLILESASTNQTSMYLCASSLEGGSNQPQHFGDGTRLSIL.

Comments on this clone: A junction boundary mismatches the germline segment, possibly from a read error. The chain has TRBV19 and TRBJ2-1; 8 positions match TRBD1. Per the germline V gene, CDR1 is LNHDA and CDR2 is SQIVND (reference sequence). CDR3 size: 14 residues. The CDR3 here is CASSMDRAYTEQFF. For the CDR3, the DNA is TGTGCCAGTAGTATGGACAGGGCATACACTGAGCAGTTCTTC.

V usage is TRBV3-1 (or the pseudogene TRBV3-2) and J usage is TRBJ2-6, with 9 bases fitting TRBD1. Per the germline V gene, CDR1 is LGHDT and CDR2 is YNNKEL (reference sequence). The CDR3 spans 18 residues. V lost 0 bases and J lost 2; bases outside the gene matches: 5. CDR3 residues: CASSQDRDRDAGANVLTF. Written as DNA, the CDR3 is TGTGCCAGCAGCCAAGACCGGGACAGGGATGCTGGGGCCAACGTCCTGACTTTC.

This clone was seen a handful of times. This sequence joins TRBV4-1 and TRBJ2-1, with D hard to call. Trimming cost V 0 bases and J 8 bases, with 14 bases left between them. CDR1 and CDR2 (germline): MGHRA, YSYEKL. This CDR3 is 15 amino acids long. CDR3 loop: CASSQDFVPRDEQFF. The CDR3 region has the DNA TGCGCCAGCAGCCAAGATTTTGTTCCCCGCGATGAGCAGTTCTTC.